This TCR beta chain was recovered during a study of blood T cell repertoires in COVID-19. As for the study in general: There were acute and convalescent COVID-19 samples, and they came from the United States, Italy and Spain. PBMCs, B-cell-depleted T cells, or T cells provided the cDNA or gDNA that made up the material.

Trimming cost V 7 bases and J 2 bases; bases outside gene matches: 4. CDR1 is SQVTM and CDR2 is ANQGSEA in the germline V gene. The CDR3 is 12 residues long. Authors' data handling: The authors estimated nucleated cell counts from reference gene primer amplification. Sequenced by immunoSEQ multiplex PCR; TCRdb stores in-frame clones only, minus some. The V and J calls and clone size were taken over from that table, and D and trimming were inferred from the DNA. This table has some 260,000 clones, more than 70% appearing once. The chain couples TRBV29-1 to TRBJ1-2, with 7 bases identical to TRBD1. Sequencing was done on a sample of peripheral blood. This clonotype was obtained from a woman aged 40 to 50 who had recovered from COVID-19. DNA for the CDR3: TGCAGCGGAACAGGGGCAAACTATGGCTACACCTTC. It yields the protein CSGTGANYGYTF.